This T cell receptor (beta chain) was sequenced during a study of cytomegalovirus exposure and HLA in healthy donors. Only a few counts were recorded for this clone. What it binds is unknown. Study outcomes and limitations: The authors later found most CMV-associated TCR beta chains appeared HLA-restricted. Immune exposure data for these donors was limited to CMV serostatus.

Researchers ran the PCR with 60 Vbeta and 13 Jbeta primers. TCRdb's copy holds only in-frame clones and misses some; the assay was immunoSEQ multiplex PCR. The sample lists 180,000 or so clones, about 80% occurring once. Trimming took 5 bases from V and 6 from J; bases not matched to a gene: 7. Germline loops: CDR1 MDHEN, CDR2 SYDVKM. The CDR3 contains 14 residues. This chain connects TRBV28 to TRBJ2-7; 10 nucleotides align to TRBD2. The origin of this receptor is a man younger than 35 in good health and CMV-seronegative. The specimen was PBMCs. CDR3: CASSPRSGGSEQYF. The CDR3, as DNA: TGTGCCAGCAGTCCCCGTAGCGGGGGGTCCGAGCAGTACTTC.